These 6 T cell receptor beta chains were sequenced from one sample in a study of regulatory T cells in long-lasting Graves disease. Building of the TCR beta libraries involved iRepertoire HTBI primers and Arm-PCR of CDR3 regions. From the multiplex PCR reads, TCRdb called clonotypes with MiXCR, one entry per CDR3 protein. The sample shows about 500,000 distinct CDR3 sequences, 15% to 20% of them seen only once. Documented time point: newly diagnosed GD, antithyroid drugs for less than 3 months. The TCR library was made from RNA that had been extracted from PBMCs in TRIzol. These data are also associated with another study on T cells in Graves' hyperthyroidism and ophthalmopathy.

Sequences were derived from peripheral blood mononuclear cells (PBMCs), sampled at new diagnosis, from a patient treated with antithyroid drugs. Receptor source: a man aged 40-49 years with Graves disease.

Points on this clonotype: A read error may be the cause here, since a much bigger clone is one base away. The genes are TRBV10-1 and TRBJ2-1, with unresolved D. The CDR3 contains 15 residues. Germline V gene lookup returns CDR1 WNHNN and CDR2 SYGVQD (reference sequence). The CDR3 DNA follows: TGTGCCAGCAGTTACCCCGGACCCCACGACTATGAGCAGTTCTTC. Its protein product is CASSYPGPHDYEQFF.

This clonotype was recorded at least ten times. V usage is TRBV7-8 and J usage is TRBJ2-1; 8 bases are a match to TRBD2. Trimming took 3 bases from V and 2 from J; bases not matched to a gene: 3. Germline CDR1 SGHVS, CDR2 FQNEAQ. The CDR3 runs to 15 residues. Here the CDR3 reads CASSLSGGAYNEQFF. The CDR3 DNA sequence: TGTGCCAGCAGCTTGAGCGGGGGTGCCTACAATGAGCAGTTCTTC.

This clonotype was seen repeatedly, ten times or more. V is TRBV29-1 and J is TRBJ2-2; the D gene is possibly TRBD1 (6 bases). The CDR3 totals 13 residues. V was cut by 7 bases and J by 1 base, with 10 bases left in between. The germline V gene encodes CDR1 SQVTM and CDR2 ANQGSEA. The CDR3 is CSAMTGNTGELFF. In DNA form, the CDR3 reads TGCAGCGCTATGACAGGGAACACCGGGGAGCTGTTTTTT.

This clonotype was observed many times. The rearrangement links TRBV7-8 to TRBJ2-5, with a tentative D call TRBD2 (6 bases). CDR3 size: 13 residues. Germline V gene lookup returns CDR1 SGHVS and CDR2 FQNEAQ. The V gene lost 5 bases and the J gene lost 5 bases, with 12 bases spanning the gap. Here the CDR3 reads CASSPTRRETQYF. The CDR3 region has the DNA TGTGCCAGCAGCCCGACTAGAAGGGAGACCCAGTACTTC.

This chain uses TRBV27 with TRBJ2-1, with D unclear. This CDR3 has 13 amino acids. Germline V gene lookup returns CDR1 MNHEY and CDR2 SMNVEV (reference sequence). V lost 1 base and J lost 7, with 8 bases in between. Here the CDR3 DNA reads TGTGCCAGCAGTTTATACGTGGGGAATGAGCAGTTCTTC. This sequence encodes CASSLYVGNEQFF.

This chain connects TRBV29-1 to TRBJ2-7; TRBD1 is a possible D gene (6 bases). The germline V gene has CDR1 SQVTM and CDR2 ANQGSEA. Trimming removed 5 bases from V and 1 base from J, with 12 bases in between. The CDR3 loop spans 13 amino acids. CDR3 residues: CSVRRQVSYEQYF. In DNA form, the CDR3 reads TGCAGCGTTAGGCGACAGGTTTCCTACGAGCAGTACTTC.